This passage covers 9 T cell receptor beta chains from one sample sequenced in a study of T cells after yellow fever vaccination. Via MiXCR, TCRdb re-called the 5' RACE reads, giving one row per CDR3 protein. The data contain roughly 310,000 distinct CDR3 sequences, around 4% of them singletons. Sequencing used PBMCs, obtained on the day of the yellow fever booster vaccination. The receptor set was obtained from a man younger than 35 who received the YFV17D yellow fever vaccine.

There are many counts of this clonotype. The chain joins TRBV12-3 or TRBV12-4 to TRBJ2-3; no clear D. V lost 7 bases, J lost 0 bases, and 20 bases lay in between. The CDR3 runs 17 residues. This CDR3 reads CASTQGAAVVSTDTQYF. The CDR3 DNA sequence: TGTGCCAGCACCCAAGGCGCCGCGGTCGTCAGCACAGATACGCAGTATTTT.

In this sample, this clonotype turned up many times. V usage is TRBV4-1 and J usage is TRBJ2-1, with D maybe TRBD2 (6 bases). V was cut by 5 bases and J by 5 bases, with 16 bases left in between. The CDR3 is 15 residues long. CDR1 and CDR2 from the germline V gene are MGHRA and YSYEKL. CDR3 sequence: CASSSPGLVDNEQFF. The CDR3 nucleotides read TGCGCCAGCAGCTCACCGGGACTGGTAGACAATGAGCAGTTCTTC.

This clonotype was detected ten times or more. The chain carries TRBV5-1 and TRBJ2-3, with a weak D call TRBD2 (5 bases). CDR3 size: 16 residues. The germline V and J ends were trimmed by 1 base and 4 bases, with 16 bases remaining between them. Germline V gives CDR1 SGHRS, CDR2 YFSETQ. The CDR3 DNA sequence: TGCGCCAGCAGCTTGTCGGCCAGCGGTGGCCCAGATACGCAGTATTTT. Translated, it gives CASSLSASGGPDTQYF.

The chain carries TRBV6-5 and TRBJ2-3; no firm D call. This CDR3 contains 15 residues. V lost 1 base and J 1 base, leaving 9 bases between the germline ends. CDR1 is MNHEY, CDR2 SVGAGI, per germline. The CDR3 sequence: CASSYCQRCTDTQYF. CDR3 DNA: TGTGCCAGCAGTTACTGTCAGCGATGCACAGATACGCAGTATTTT.

This chain connects TRBV5-1 to TRBJ1-2, with 8 bases lining up with TRBD1. Per germline, CDR1 SGHRS and CDR2 YFSETQ. Trimming took 4 bases from V and 8 from J; bases not matched to a gene: 13. The CDR3 has 15 residues. CDR3 DNA sequence: TGCGCCAGCAGCACCGTGGTGACAGGGGATCAGGGCTACACCTTC. This translates into CASSTVVTGDQGYTF.

This clonotype was seen only a few times. The rearrangement uses TRBV9 and TRBJ2-3; D unresolved. The CDR3 is 14 amino acids. With 4 bases removed from V and 2 bases from J, the gap between germline ends came to 11 bases. Germline CDR1 reads SGDLS; CDR2 reads YYNGEE. CDR3 sequence reads: CASSPVGHTDTQYF. CDR3 DNA sequence: TGTGCCAGCAGCCCCGTGGGCCACACAGATACGCAGTATTTT.

The gene calls are TRBV12-3 or TRBV12-4 and TRBJ1-5; 8 nucleotides match TRBD1. Unmatched junction bases numbered 10, after V lost 6 bases and J lost 3 bases. The CDR3 loop spans 16 amino acids. The CDR3 is CASRDLTGAINQPQHF. CDR3 DNA sequence: TGTGCCAGCAGAGACCTGACAGGGGCGATCAATCAGCCCCAGCATTTT.

This clonotype was recorded many times. The chain carries TRBV4-2 and TRBJ2-3; 10 nucleotides align to TRBD2. After removal of 5 bases from V and 4 bases from J, the junction contained 6 bases not matched to a gene. The CDR3 loop spans 15 amino acids. Germline V gene lookup returns CDR1 LGHNA and CDR2 YNFKEQ. The CDR3 loop reads CASSGSAGGPDTQYF. The CDR3 DNA is TGTGCCAGCAGCGGATCAGCGGGGGGGCCAGATACGCAGTATTTT.

The chain combines TRBV12-3 or TRBV12-4 with TRBJ1-5; tentatively, D is TRBD1 (5 bases). V was shortened by 3 bases and J by 6 bases, with 15 bases between the two germline ends. The CDR3 has 15 amino acids. The CDR3 region has the DNA TGTGCCAGCAGTTTGTACGAGGGGTACGGTCAGCCCCAGCATTTT. Protein sequence: CASSLYEGYGQPQHF.